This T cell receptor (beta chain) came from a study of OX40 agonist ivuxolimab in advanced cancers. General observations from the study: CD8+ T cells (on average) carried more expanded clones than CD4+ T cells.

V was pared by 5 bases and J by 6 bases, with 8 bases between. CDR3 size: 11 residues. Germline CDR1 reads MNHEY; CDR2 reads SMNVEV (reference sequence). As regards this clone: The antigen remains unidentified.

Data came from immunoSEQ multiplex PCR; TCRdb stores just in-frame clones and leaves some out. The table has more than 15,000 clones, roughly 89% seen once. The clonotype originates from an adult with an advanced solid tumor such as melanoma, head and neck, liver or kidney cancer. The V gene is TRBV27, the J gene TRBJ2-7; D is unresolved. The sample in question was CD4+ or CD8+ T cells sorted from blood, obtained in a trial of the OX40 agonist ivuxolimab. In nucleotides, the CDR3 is TGTGCCAGCAGTACCGGCGGCGAGCAGTACTTC. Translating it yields CASSTGGEQYF.